This T cell receptor beta chain is from a study of CD8+ T cells in alopecia areata. Study details: Disease severity was quantified as SALT score of affected scalp area.

Findings and caveats of the study: Persistence during tofacitinib was seen for many expanded lesional clones in scalp and blood.

After removal of 2 bases from V and 2 bases from J, the junction contained 8 bases not matched to a gene. Per germline, CDR1 SQVTM and CDR2 ANQGSEA. The CDR3 spans 15 residues. This clone was seen only a few times. Its antigen is still unknown. In each case, RNA was isolated and then reverse transcribed into cDNA as the sequencing template. Repertoires were generated with immunoSEQ multiplex PCR, while TCRdb's copy carries only in-frame clones and drops some. This sample has fewer than 150,000 clones, with roughly 58% found just once. Sample treatment: oral pan-JAK inhibitor, 5-10 mg twice daily. From alopecia areata patients, lesional scalp punch biopsies and peripheral blood were collected.

The chain carries TRBV29-1 and TRBJ2-7, with 8 bases matching TRBD2. This receptor was obtained from a human donor with alopecia areata. Sequences were derived from CD8+ T cells sorted from blood, sampled at week 4, from a patient treated with tofacitinib. CDR3 DNA sequence: TGCAGCGTTGAAATAAGTAGCGGGGTGACCTACGAGCAGTACTTC. It specifies CSVEISSGVTYEQYF.